Below are 19 T cell receptor beta chains sequenced from a single sample in a study of blood T cell repertoires in COVID-19. The repertoire was sequenced with immunoSEQ multiplex PCR; TCRdb's copy has only in-frame clones and lacks some. The sample carries more than 350,000 clones, about 87% recorded once. Sequenced sample: PBMCs or T cells enriched from blood (not recorded which). The receptors were sampled from a woman between 45 and 60 years old who had recovered from COVID-19.

The V and J genes are TRBV7-9 and TRBJ2-7; 7 bases match TRBD1. V dropped 2 bases and J dropped 3; count of bases not matched to a gene: 10. The CDR3 has 16 amino acids. CDR1 and CDR2 from the germline V gene are SEHNR and FQNEAQ (reference sequence). The CDR3 here is CASSLYPTGLNYEQYF. The CDR3 DNA sequence: TGTGCCAGCAGCTTATATCCGACAGGGCTTAACTACGAGCAGTACTTC.

This chain uses TRBV27 with TRBJ2-3; perhaps TRBD2 as D (7 bases). This CDR3 has 13 residues. The V end lost 4 bases, the J end lost 6 bases, and 11 bases lay between the germline ends. Per germline, CDR1 MNHEY and CDR2 SMNVEV (reference sequence). CDR3 DNA sequence: TGTGCCAGCAGTTGGGGGGGCCGCGATACGCAGTATTTT. Protein sequence: CASSWGGRDTQYF.

This rearrangement joins TRBV7-6 to TRBJ1-1, with D possibly matching TRBD1 (6 bases). V lost 0 bases and J 0 bases, leaving 17 bases between the germline ends. This CDR3 contains 18 residues. Germline CDR1 is SGHVS and CDR2 is FNYEAQ. The CDR3 DNA is TGTGCCAGCAGCTTAGCGCTCAGGGGAGAAGAGATGAACACTGAAGCTTTCTTT. This sequence encodes CASSLALRGEEMNTEAFF. Looking up the rest from reference TRBV7-6 and TRBJ1-1 gives the full variable domain: GAGVSQSPRYKVTKRGQDVALRCDPISGHVSLYWYRQALGQGPEFLTYFNYEAQQDKSGLPNDRFSAERPEGSISTLTIQRTEQRDSAMYRCASSLALRGEEMNTEAFFGQGTRLTVV.

V is TRBV11-3 and J is TRBJ1-5; no firm D call. The V gene's germline CDR1 is SGHNT and CDR2 YENEEA. V was pared by 9 bases and J by 2 bases, with 11 bases between. This CDR3 is built from 13 residues. As DNA, the CDR3 is TGTGCCAGAGTCTGGAGGGGCAATCAGCCCCAGCATTTT. Translation: CARVWRGNQPQHF.

The chain couples TRBV29-1 to TRBJ1-2, with 10 nucleotides matching TRBD1. Unmatched junction bases numbered 4, after V lost 2 bases and J lost 13 bases. The germline V gene has CDR1 SQVTM and CDR2 ANQGSEA. The CDR3 contains 11 residues. The CDR3 reads CSVEMDRGFTF. The CDR3 DNA sequence: TGCAGCGTTGAAATGGACAGGGGGTTCACCTTC.

This clone came up once. The rearrangement links TRBV5-5 to TRBJ1-2; a possible D gene is TRBD1 (5 bases). The CDR3 contains 15 residues. Germline V gives CDR1 SGHKS, CDR2 YYEKEE (reference sequence). V was pared by 6 bases and J by 8 bases, with 23 bases between. In nucleotides, the CDR3 is TGTGCCAGCACCCACCCAGGGCGGGGAAGGGGCGGCTACACCTTC. Translating it yields CASTHPGRGRGGYTF.

The V gene is TRBV7-2, the J gene TRBJ2-3; 7 bases match TRBD2. This CDR3 comprises 16 residues. J lost 5 bases, V lost 5 bases, and 13 bases had no gene match. Germline V lookup: CDR1 SGHTA, CDR2 FQGNSA. The CDR3 nucleotides are TGTGCCAGCAGCCCCCCGGGCGGGGGTCGACAAGATACGCAGTATTTT. It specifies CASSPPGGGRQDTQYF.

This clone was observed a few times. J is TRBJ1-1 and V is TRBV19; tentatively, D is TRBD1 (5 bases). V was pared by 8 bases and J by 2 bases, with 21 bases between. This CDR3 has 16 residues. CDR1 is LNHDA and CDR2 is SQIVND in the germline V gene (reference sequence). CDR3 in amino acids: CASAVPRGTVNTEAFF. Written as DNA, the CDR3 is TGTGCCAGTGCTGTCCCCCGGGGGACGGTAAACACTGAAGCTTTCTTT.

The rearrangement links TRBV7-9 to TRBJ1-2, with 7 bases identical to TRBD1. V lost 1 base to trimming and J lost 5 bases; unmatched junction nucleotides: 1. The CDR3 is made up of 13 amino acids. Germline V gene sequence: CDR1 SEHNR, CDR2 FQNEAQ (reference sequence). CDR3 loop: CASSLEGAYGYTF. The CDR3 DNA sequence: TGTGCCAGCAGCTTAGAGGGGGCGTATGGCTACACCTTC.

The chain couples TRBV10-3 to TRBJ2-1, with a weak D call TRBD1 (7 bases). CDR1 ENHRY and CDR2 SYGVKD come from the germline V gene. V was trimmed by 4 bases and J by 4 bases, leaving 14 bases between them. CDR3 length: 15 amino acids. The CDR3 region is CAISGRDSLYNEQFF. The CDR3 region has the DNA TGTGCCATCAGTGGGCGGGACAGCCTATACAATGAGCAGTTCTTC.

The gene calls are TRBV28 and TRBJ1-1; D is possibly TRBD1 (5 bases). The CDR3 consists of 15 residues. V was clipped by 5 bases and J by 0 bases, with 13 bases between them. In germline, CDR1 is MDHEN, CDR2 SYDVKM. The CDR3 loop is CASSPMEGLNTEAFF. DNA for the CDR3: TGTGCCAGCAGTCCCATGGAGGGACTGAACACTGAAGCTTTCTTT.

The rearrangement links TRBV12-3 or TRBV12-4 to TRBJ1-2; tentatively, D is TRBD1 (6 bases). Trimming removed 5 bases at V and 8 bases at J, with 15 bases between. The CDR3 sequence is 13 residues long. This CDR3 reads CASSLQQGRGYTF. DNA for the CDR3: TGTGCCAGCAGTCTCCAACAGGGTCGGGGCTACACCTTC.

The V call is TRBV7-3, the J call TRBJ1-2; TRBD1 aligns across 8 bases. The CDR3 totals 12 residues. V shed 9 bases, J shed 5 bases, and the junction held 5 bases outside the gene matches. CDR1 and CDR2 from the germline V gene are SGHTA and FQGTGA. CDR3 nucleotides: TGTGCCAGTGGGACAGGTGTATATGGCTACACCTTC. It encodes CASGTGVYGYTF.

Details on this clone: Germline and junction disagree at one end, which may indicate a read error. The chain uses TRBV9 and TRBJ1-3; no definite D call. This CDR3 contains 10 residues. Germline CDR1 is SGDLS and CDR2 is YYNGEE. CDR3 DNA sequence: TGTGCCAGCAGCGTGGCAGGCCTCCTTTTT. Amino acid sequence: CASSVAGLLF.

The J gene is TRBJ1-1, the V gene TRBV4-1; 8 bases map to TRBD1. V dropped 3 bases and J dropped 3; count of bases not matched to a gene: 3. Germline V lookup: CDR1 MGHRA, CDR2 YSYEKL. The CDR3 has 14 amino acids. The CDR3 protein is CASSHLDRDTEAFF. In DNA form, the CDR3 reads TGCGCCAGCAGCCACTTGGACAGGGACACTGAAGCTTTCTTT.

The V gene is TRBV5-1, the J gene TRBJ1-2; possible D gene TRBD1, 6 bases. V was pared by 0 bases and J by 6 bases, with 15 bases between. This CDR3 has 15 residues. Germline CDR1 is SGHRS and CDR2 is YFSETQ. The CDR3 bases are TGCGCCAGCAGCTTGGTTGGGGGCGATTCCCATGGCTACACCTTC. Its protein is CASSLVGGDSHGYTF.

The genes are TRBV5-1 and TRBJ2-7; TRBD2 is a possible D gene (6 bases). V gave up 2 bases and J gave up 2 bases, with 11 bases separating them. This CDR3 is built from 14 residues. CDR1 is SGHRS, CDR2 YFSETQ, per germline. The CDR3 DNA is TGCGCCAGCAGCTTCGGAGGGAGCACCTACGAGCAGTACTTC. It encodes CASSFGGSTYEQYF.

The rearrangement joins TRBV25-1 to TRBJ1-6; no clear D gene. Germline V gene data show CDR1 as MGHDK and CDR2 as SYGVNS. CDR3 length: 17 amino acids. Trimming left V 2 bases short and J 0 bases short, with 11 bases between. The DNA of the CDR3 is TGTGCCAGCAGTGAACTTGGCGGAGACTCCTATAATTCACCCCTCCACTTT. This codes for CASSELGGDSYNSPLHF.

CDR3 DNA: TGTGCCAGCAGCTTGCTAACGGGGAGAGCTAATGAAAAACTGTTTTTT. Its translation: CASSLLTGRANEKLFF. The chain is built from TRBV5-5 and TRBJ1-4, with no clear D. Trimming left V 1 base short and J 3 bases short, with 13 bases between. This CDR3 has 16 residues. Germline assignment: CDR1 SGHKS and CDR2 YYEKEE (reference sequence).